The 18 T cell receptor beta chains in this list originate from one sample, sequenced in a study of technical replicates of blood from several donors. Sequenced by immunoSEQ multiplex PCR; TCRdb stores in-frame clones only, minus some. Of approximately 64,000 clones in the sample, approximately 83% were seen once. The sequenced sample consisted of PBMCs. All receptors come from a human donor in good health. Some clones in this sample may be carry-over from other donors' samples.

The V and J genes are TRBV19 and TRBJ1-1; TRBD1 aligns across 7 bases. CDR1 is LNHDA and CDR2 is SQIVND in the germline V gene (reference sequence). V shed 1 base, J shed 5 bases, and the junction held 7 bases outside the gene matches. The CDR3 contains 15 residues. The CDR3 region has the DNA TGTGCCAGTAGTATAGGTCCGACAGGGTTTACTGAAGCTTTCTTT. As protein: CASSIGPTGFTEAFF. Full variable domain (missing parts from reference TRBV19 and TRBJ1-1): DGGITQSPKYLFRKEGQNVTLSCEQNLNHDAMYWYRQDPGQGLRLIYYSQIVNDFQKGDIAEGYSVSREKKESFPLTVTSAQKNPTAFYLCASSIGPTGFTEAFFGQGTRLTVV.

The chain is built from TRBV5-4 and TRBJ2-3; the match to TRBD1 covers 9 bases. CDR3 length: 15 amino acids. CDR1 and CDR2 from the germline V gene are SGHNT and YYREEE (reference sequence). V dropped 5 bases and J dropped 4; count of bases not matched to a gene: 8. CDR3 sequence: CASSWTGEYSDTQYF. CDR3 in DNA: TGTGCCAGCAGTTGGACAGGGGAGTACTCAGATACGCAGTATTTT.

The CDR3 reads CASSLNRAQGTGELFF. The CDR3 DNA reads as TGTGCCAGCAGTTTGAACAGGGCGCAGGGGACCGGGGAGCTGTTTTTT. The chain couples TRBV27 to TRBJ2-2; a weak D match, TRBD1 (6 bases). The germline V gene has CDR1 MNHEY and CDR2 SMNVEV (reference sequence). The ends were cut back, 3 bases at V and 5 bases at J, with 16 bases in the middle. The length of the CDR3 is 16 residues.

The chain carries TRBV19 and TRBJ2-1, with TRBD1 as a possible D gene (5 bases). V was trimmed by 5 bases and J by 7 bases, leaving 15 bases between them. Germline CDR1 is LNHDA and CDR2 is SQIVND (reference sequence). The CDR3 sequence is 14 residues long. The CDR3 DNA sequence: TGTGCCAGTAGTTCTTGGCAGGGCGGAAATGAGCAGTTCTTC. This sequence encodes CASSSWQGGNEQFF.

This rearrangement joins TRBV4-1 to TRBJ2-3; a weak D match, TRBD1 (5 bases). Germline CDR1 is MGHRA and CDR2 is YSYEKL. Trimming removed 1 base from V and 1 base from J, with 15 bases in between. The CDR3 covers 17 residues. CDR3 bases: TGCGCCAGCAGCCAAGTTACCCAGGGTAGGGGCACAGATACGCAGTATTTT. Translated: CASSQVTQGRGTDTQYF.

This clone occurred once. J is TRBJ2-7 and V is TRBV4-2; D gene uncertain. From germline, CDR1 is LGHNA and CDR2 YNFKEQ. V lost 0 bases, J lost 1 base, and 7 bases lay in between. The CDR3 loop spans 14 amino acids. The CDR3 DNA reads TGTGCCAGCAGCCAAGATAACTTATCCTACGAGCAGTACTTC. Its translation is CASSQDNLSYEQYF.

CDR3 DNA: TGTGCTAGTGCCTTGAATACGGGGGGCAGAGAGACCCAGTACTTC. It is translated as CASALNTGGRETQYF. The chain links TRBV12-5 to TRBJ2-5; a possible D gene is TRBD2 (7 bases). The V gene lost 7 bases and the J gene lost 4 bases, with 19 bases spanning the gap. CDR1 LGHNT and CDR2 FRNRAP come from the germline V gene. This CDR3 region has 15 residues.

The chain couples TRBV7-7 to TRBJ2-7; TRBD2 agrees at 10 bases. V lost 5 bases, J lost 2 bases, and 6 bases stayed unmatched. The CDR3 totals 15 residues. CDR1 is SSHAT, CDR2 FNYEAQ, per germline (reference sequence). The CDR3 is CASSPGLAPAYEQYF. The CDR3 nucleotides read TGTGCCAGCAGCCCGGGACTAGCGCCCGCCTACGAGCAGTACTTC. The full variable domain, its missing parts supplied by reference TRBV7-7 and TRBJ2-7, is GAGVSQSPRYKVTKRGQDVTLRCDPISSHATLYWYQQALGQGPEFLTYFNYEAQPDKSGLPSDRFSAERPEGSISTLTIQRTEQRDSAMYRCASSPGLAPAYEQYFGPGTRLTVT.

The chain has TRBV18 and TRBJ1-6, with D possibly being TRBD1 (5 bases). V was clipped by 0 bases and J by 6 bases, with 15 bases between them. Germline V CDR1 and CDR2: KGHSH, LQKENI. CDR3 length equals 17 residues. The CDR3 sequence: CASSPPGTGTRNSPLHF. Written as DNA, the CDR3 is TGTGCCAGCTCACCACCGGGGACGGGGACTCGTAATTCACCCCTCCACTTT.

The chain couples TRBV7-3 to TRBJ2-2, with a tentative D call TRBD2 (5 bases). Germline V gene lookup returns CDR1 SGHTA and CDR2 FQGTGA. The CDR3 is made up of 17 amino acids. Trimming removed 2 bases at V and 1 base at J, with 14 bases between. CDR3 DNA sequence: TGTGCCAGCAGCTTAGAAGGATTGGCGGGGAACACCGGGGAGCTGTTTTTT. Encoded protein: CASSLEGLAGNTGELFF.

The V call is TRBV29-1, the J call TRBJ2-7; weak D call: TRBD1 (5 bases). Germline CDR1 and CDR2: SQVTM and ANQGSEA. The CDR3 sequence is 14 residues long. The V end was cut by 3 bases, the J end by 0 bases, with 12 bases between. In nucleotides, the CDR3 is TGCAGCGTTGAGCTTGGACACCCCTCCTACGAGCAGTACTTC. Protein: CSVELGHPSYEQYF.

J is TRBJ2-1 and V is TRBV10-3, with 12 bases fitting TRBD2. The CDR3 runs to 15 residues. Germline loops: CDR1 ENHRY, CDR2 SYGVKD. The trim removed 6 bases at V and 8 bases at J, leaving 8 bases unmatched. CDR3 in amino acids: CAISRTSGEPHEQFF. The CDR3 DNA follows: TGTGCCATCAGCAGGACTAGCGGGGAGCCCCATGAGCAGTTCTTC.

The chain has TRBV2 and TRBJ1-2; 9 nucleotides line up with TRBD1. Germline CDR1 SNHLY, CDR2 FYNNEI. Trimming removed 1 base from V and 7 bases from J; junction bases left unmatched: 13. The CDR3 consists of 17 residues. This CDR3 reads CASSEVRVGQGLSGYTF. CDR3 DNA sequence: TGTGCCAGCAGTGAAGTTCGGGTTGGACAGGGGTTATCTGGCTACACCTTC.

DNA of the CDR3: TGTGCCTGGAGTGCGGGAACCGCAGGCTACACCTTC. Amino acid sequence: CAWSAGTAGYTF. The chain combines TRBV30 with TRBJ1-2; D remains ambiguous. The CDR3 loop spans 12 amino acids. The germline V gene encodes CDR1 GTSNPN and CDR2 SVGIG (reference sequence). V lost 1 base to trimming and J lost 8 bases, with 11 bases between them.

V gene TRBV4-2 combines with J gene TRBJ1-1; no clear D. The CDR3 has 11 residues. The ends were cut back, 4 bases at V and 8 bases at J, with 8 bases in the middle. Germline assignment: CDR1 LGHNA and CDR2 YNFKEQ. CDR3 coding DNA: TGTGCCAGCAGCCCTGGGCTGGAAGCTTTCTTT. Protein sequence: CASSPGLEAFF.

In its sample, this clone was seen a few times. The chain joins TRBV27 to TRBJ2-7; 8 bases map to TRBD1. Germline V CDR1 and CDR2: MNHEY, SMNVEV (reference sequence). The CDR3 loop spans 17 amino acids. Germline trimming cut 5 bases from V and 0 bases from J; bases unmatched to any gene: 12. CDR3 in amino acids: CASSTPTGDRTSYEQYF. Written as DNA, the CDR3 is TGTGCCAGCAGTACCCCCACCGGGGACAGGACCTCCTACGAGCAGTACTTC.

V gene TRBV5-1 combines with J gene TRBJ2-1, with 8 positions matching TRBD2. V shed 4 bases, J shed 0 bases, and the junction held 9 bases outside the gene matches. Germline values: CDR1 SGHRS, CDR2 YFSETQ. The CDR3 is 17 amino acids. CDR3: CASSGYVAGGSYNEQFF. The CDR3 DNA sequence: TGCGCCAGCAGCGGGTATGTGGCGGGGGGCTCCTACAATGAGCAGTTCTTC. Variable domain in full (rest from reference TRBV5-1 and TRBJ2-1): KAGVTQTPRYLIKTRGQQVTLSCSPISGHRSVSWYQQTPGQGLQFLFEYFSETQRNKGNFPGRFSGRQFSNSRSEMNVSTLELGDSALYLCASSGYVAGGSYNEQFFGPGTRLTVL.

The chain has TRBV4-1 and TRBJ2-1; TRBD2 matches at 12 bases. Losses at the gene ends were 0 bases for V and 9 bases for J; bases not matched to a gene: 12. Per the germline V gene, CDR1 is MGHRA and CDR2 is YSYEKL. The CDR3 length is 18 residues. This CDR3 reads CASSQEGIGLAGGREQFF. The DNA for the CDR3 is TGCGCCAGCAGCCAAGAGGGCATCGGGCTAGCGGGGGGGCGTGAGCAGTTCTTC.